A single T cell receptor (beta chain) is shown here with its context. Antigen unknown. The CDR3 has 12 amino acids. Germline CDR1 reads GTSNPN; CDR2 reads SVGIG (reference sequence). Deletions cut 7 bases from V and 2 bases from J, with 10 bases between. TCRdb keeps only in-frame clones here, not all; method: immunoSEQ multiplex PCR. This table holds 510,000 or so clones, around nine tenths found once. The entry originates in a study of Ad26.COV2.S vaccination and SARS-CoV-2 variants. Study conclusions and caveats: Spike-specific TCR breadth was greater in vaccine than placebo recipients.

Sample treatment: some 20 received Ad26.COV2.S at low or high dose, single or two shots; five or six received placebo; per-sample allocation not given. The investigators took samples on day 63 after the first vaccine or placebo injection. An Ad26 vector carrying the Wuhan-strain SARS-CoV-2 spike served as the vaccine. The TCR comes from a person aged 18-60 years who received the Ad26.COV2.S COVID-19 vaccine or a placebo. The V call is TRBV30, the J call TRBJ2-3; tentatively, D is TRBD2 (6 bases). Sample: peripheral blood, taken in a trial of Ad26.COV2.S vaccine versus placebo. The CDR3, as DNA: TGTGCCTATAGCGGAAACACAGATACGCAGTATTTT. This gives the protein CAYSGNTDTQYF.